This TCR beta chain was recovered during a study of blood T cell repertoires in COVID-19. Looking at the study overall: Donors in the United States, Italy and Spain gave samples during acute or convalescent COVID-19. T cells, B-cell-depleted T cells, or PBMCs provided the cDNA or gDNA that served as material.

Trimming cost V 9 bases and J 11 bases; bases outside gene matches: 8. The V gene's germline CDR1 is SGHTS and CDR2 YDEGEE. CDR3 length equals 11 residues. Per the original methods: Nucleated cell counts were estimated from reference gene primer amplification. TCRdb keeps only in-frame clones here, not all; method: immunoSEQ multiplex PCR. The DNA was the basis for D and trimming; V, J and clone size are from that table. The sample includes about 91,000 clones, 87% seen only once; the top ten take 3.5% to 5.5%. The receptor's source is a man aged 65 to 79 with acute or convalescent COVID-19. This chain joins TRBV5-8 and TRBJ1-1; 9 bases agree with TRBD1. Sequencing was carried out using peripheral blood. In DNA form, the CDR3 reads TGTGCCACAAAAGGACAGGGGACGGCTTTCTTT. Translating gives CATKGQGTAFF.